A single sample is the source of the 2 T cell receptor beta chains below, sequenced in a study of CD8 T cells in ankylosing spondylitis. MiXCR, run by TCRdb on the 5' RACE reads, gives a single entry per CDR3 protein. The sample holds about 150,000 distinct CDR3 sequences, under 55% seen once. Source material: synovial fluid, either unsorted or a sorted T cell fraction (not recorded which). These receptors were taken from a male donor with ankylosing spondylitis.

The CDR3 region has the DNA TGTGCCAGCAGTTTCGGGGGACATGAGCAGTTCTTC. Protein: CASSFGGHEQFF. The chain joins TRBV12-3 or TRBV12-4 to TRBJ2-1, with D tentatively TRBD2 (6 bases). The ends were cut back, 3 bases at V and 8 bases at J, with 8 bases in the middle. The length of the CDR3 is 12 residues.

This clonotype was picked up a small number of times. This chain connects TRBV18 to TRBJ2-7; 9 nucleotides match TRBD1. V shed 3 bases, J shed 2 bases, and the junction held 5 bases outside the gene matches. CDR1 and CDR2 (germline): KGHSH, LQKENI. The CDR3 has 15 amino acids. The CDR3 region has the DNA TGTGCCAGCTCACCGGGACAGGGCACCCCCTACGAGCAGTACTTC. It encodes CASSPGQGTPYEQYF.